This is a list of T cell receptor beta chains from one sample in a study of early T cells in non-severe SARS-CoV-2 infection. TCRdb called the 5' RACE reads again in MiXCR, with one record for every CDR3 protein. The sample records some 77,000 distinct CDR3 sequences, about 5% being singletons. This specimen consisted of whole blood, obtained at baseline. The receptors were sampled from an adult who was a healthcare worker with PCR-confirmed SARS-CoV-2 infection or an uninfected control (not recorded which). Both conserved end residues are part of each CDR3. D genes are given only for firm matches. Only part of the rows carry a size: once, few, many, or a class if the clone is expanded.

DNA: TGCAGTGCCGTACCCGAGCGGGATACGCAGTATTTT
CDR3: CSAVPERDTQYF
J: TRBJ2-3
V: TRBV20-1
size: .
D: .

DNA: TGTGCCAGCAGTGGCTCAATAAGGGACAGGAGTAACACTGAAGCTTTCTTT
CDR3: CASSGSIRDRSNTEAFF
J: TRBJ1-1
V: TRBV6-4
size: many
D: TRBD1

DNA: TGCGCCAGCAGCCCCGGATGGGTTCTCGCAGAGACCCAGTACTTC
CDR3: CASSPGWVLAETQYF
J: TRBJ2-5
V: TRBV5-1
size: few
D: .

DNA: TGTGCCAGCAAGGGGACAGCCTATGGCTACACCTTC
CDR3: CASKGTAYGYTF
J: TRBJ1-2
V: TRBV2
size: .
D: TRBD1

DNA: TGTGCCAGCAGTCTCAGGGGCGGGACTAATGAAAAACTGTTTTTT
CDR3: CASSLRGGTNEKLFF
J: TRBJ1-4
V: TRBV7-9
size: .
D: .

DNA: TGCAGTGCTAGACGGATCGGGGAGAGCTATGGCTACACCTTC
CDR3: CSARRIGESYGYTF
J: TRBJ1-2
V: TRBV20-1
size: many
D: .

DNA: TGTGCCAGCAGCTTTGAAAGCACAGATACGCAGTATTTT
CDR3: CASSFESTDTQYF
J: TRBJ2-3
V: TRBV7-9
size: many
D: .

DNA: TGTGCCAGCAGCTTACGCGGGAGTGCCTACAATGAGCAGTTCTTC
CDR3: CASSLRGSAYNEQFF
J: TRBJ2-1
V: TRBV7-3
size: many
D: TRBD2

DNA: TGCGCCAGCAGCTTGTGGGACAGGGCCCAAGAGACCCAGTACTTC
CDR3: CASSLWDRAQETQYF
J: TRBJ2-5
V: TRBV5-1
size: .
D: TRBD1

DNA: TGTGCCACCAGCAGAGATAGAGGGGTGGACAGAGACACCGGGGAGCTGTTTTTT
CDR3: CATSRDRGVDRDTGELFF
J: TRBJ2-2
V: TRBV15
size: .
D: .

DNA: TGTGCCAGCAGCTCCCAGGGGAGAGGCACCGGGGAGCTGTTTTTT
CDR3: CASSSQGRGTGELFF
J: TRBJ2-2
V: TRBV7-2
size: many
D: .

DNA: TGTGCCAGCAGCCCACAGGCTCGCCGAAATGAGCAGTTCTTC
CDR3: CASSPQARRNEQFF
J: TRBJ2-1
V: TRBV12-3/TRBV12-4
size: many
D: .

DNA: TGTGCCAGTACCGAATTCCTAGCGGGAGTCCACAATGAGCAGTTCTTC
CDR3: CASTEFLAGVHNEQFF
J: TRBJ2-1
V: TRBV19
size: many
D: TRBD2

DNA: TGTGCCAGCAGCGAGGGGACAGGGTTCACAGATACGCAGTATTTT
CDR3: CASSEGTGFTDTQYF
J: TRBJ2-3
V: TRBV3-1
size: few
D: TRBD1

DNA: TGTGCCAGCAGCTTAGCGAACGGAGCGGTAACCTATGGCTACACCTTC
CDR3: CASSLANGAVTYGYTF
J: TRBJ1-2
V: TRBV7-8
size: many
D: .

DNA: TGCAGTGCCCCCACGCGGGGGTTCCAAGAGACCCAGTACTTC
CDR3: CSAPTRGFQETQYF
J: TRBJ2-5
V: TRBV20-1
size: .
D: TRBD2

DNA: TGTGCCTGGAGTCCTTCGGGAGATCAGCCCCAGCATTTT
CDR3: CAWSPSGDQPQHF
J: TRBJ1-5
V: TRBV30
size: .
D: .

DNA: TGTGCCAGCAGCGGACGGGACAGGACCTACGAGCAGTACTTC
CDR3: CASSGRDRTYEQYF
J: TRBJ2-7
V: TRBV7-9
size: many
D: TRBD1

DNA: TGTGCCAGCTCATTACAGACAGGGAAAGATGGCTACACCTTC
CDR3: CASSLQTGKDGYTF
J: TRBJ1-2
V: TRBV18
size: many
D: TRBD1

DNA: TGTGCCAGCAGCCCCGGGTTAAGCTCCTACAATGAGCAGTTCTTC
CDR3: CASSPGLSSYNEQFF
J: TRBJ2-1
V: TRBV7-2
size: .
D: .

DNA: TGCGCCAGCAGCTCCCGGGCAGGGGCGAACACTGAAGCTTTCTTT
CDR3: CASSSRAGANTEAFF
J: TRBJ1-1
V: TRBV4-1
size: .
D: .

DNA: TGTGCCTGGAGAGAGACTAGCAATACGCAGTATTTT
CDR3: CAWRETSNTQYF
J: TRBJ2-3
V: TRBV30
size: few
D: TRBD2

DNA: TGTGCCAGTAGTGACTTAGGAGCAGAGACCCAGTACTTC
CDR3: CASSDLGAETQYF
J: TRBJ2-5
V: TRBV19
size: many
D: .

DNA: TGTGCCAGCAGCCCTGGGTCTTTCGGCTACACCTTC
CDR3: CASSPGSFGYTF
J: TRBJ1-2
V: TRBV14
size: few
D: .

DNA: TGTGCCAGCAACACCGGCACGACAGATACGCAGTATTTT
CDR3: CASNTGTTDTQYF
J: TRBJ2-3
V: TRBV7-9
size: .
D: .

DNA: TGTGCCAGCAGTGGGGGGCAGATGAACACTGAAGCTTTCTTT
CDR3: CASSGGQMNTEAFF
J: TRBJ1-1
V: TRBV7-6
size: few
D: .

DNA: TGTGCCACCAGTGACGACAGGGGGGACGAGCAGTACTTC
CDR3: CATSDDRGDEQYF
J: TRBJ2-7
V: TRBV24-1
size: few
D: TRBD1

DNA: TGTGCCAGCAGCCCCCTAGCGGGATCCTACAATGAGCAGTTCTTC
CDR3: CASSPLAGSYNEQFF
J: TRBJ2-1
V: TRBV7-7
size: once
D: TRBD2

DNA: TGTGCCAGCAGGTGGGGACAGGGGGAAGGTGAAGCTTTCTTT
CDR3: CASRWGQGEGEAFF
J: TRBJ1-1
V: TRBV27
size: many
D: TRBD1

DNA: TGTGCCAGCAGTTGGGGGCGAGCAAACGGGGAGCTGTTTTTT
CDR3: CASSWGRANGELFF
J: TRBJ2-2
V: TRBV12-3/TRBV12-4
size: many
D: .

DNA: TGTGCCAGCAGCCAGACAGGGACCCAAGAGACCCAGTACTTC
CDR3: CASSQTGTQETQYF
J: TRBJ2-5
V: TRBV5-5
size: few
D: TRBD1

DNA: TGTGCCAGCGGCCAGGGCCGACTGAACACTGAAGCTTTCTTT
CDR3: CASGQGRLNTEAFF
J: TRBJ1-1
V: TRBV6-1
size: few
D: .

DNA: TGCAGCTTTCTGTCCTTTCGGGAGGGGACGTACCAAGAGACCCAGTACTTC
CDR3: CSFLSFREGTYQETQYF
J: TRBJ2-5
V: TRBV29-1
size: .
D: TRBD2

DNA: TGCGCCAGCAGCCCTAGTAGCGGGAGGGCCGGGGAGCAGTTCTTC
CDR3: CASSPSSGRAGEQFF
J: TRBJ2-1
V: TRBV5-1
size: few
D: TRBD2

DNA: TGTGCCAGCAGCCCTACAAAACCGGGCCCAGCCGACGAGCAGTACTTC
CDR3: CASSPTKPGPADEQYF
J: TRBJ2-7
V: TRBV7-9
size: .
D: .

DNA: TGCAGCGGTGGTGGGTATGGCAATCAGCCCCAGCATTTT
CDR3: CSGGGYGNQPQHF
J: TRBJ1-5
V: TRBV20-1
size: many
D: .

DNA: TGCAGTGCTAGCCGGGGACAGGGCGGCACTGAAGCTTTCTTT
CDR3: CSASRGQGGTEAFF
J: TRBJ1-1
V: TRBV20-1
size: many
D: TRBD1

DNA: TGCGCCAGCAGCTTGGCCCTCGGGAACCCCAATGAAAAACTGTTTTTT
CDR3: CASSLALGNPNEKLFF
J: TRBJ1-4
V: TRBV5-1
size: .
D: .

DNA: TGTGCCAGCAGCTCCCACCGGGACAGTCTATACAATGAGCAGTTCTTC
CDR3: CASSSHRDSLYNEQFF
J: TRBJ2-1
V: TRBV7-6
size: few
D: TRBD1

DNA: TGTGCCAGCTCACCATCGGTCAATCAGCCCCAGCATTTT
CDR3: CASSPSVNQPQHF
J: TRBJ1-5
V: TRBV18
size: many
D: .

DNA: TGTGCCAGCAGTGAACCCTGGGACAGGCCGAACACTGAAGCTTTCTTT
CDR3: CASSEPWDRPNTEAFF
J: TRBJ1-1
V: TRBV2
size: .
D: TRBD1

DNA: TGTGCCAGCAGCTACCGGACTAGCGGGGCTAAAGATACGCAGTATTTT
CDR3: CASSYRTSGAKDTQYF
J: TRBJ2-3
V: TRBV7-8
size: .
D: TRBD2

DNA: TGTGCCTGGAGTGCGCAGTACGAGCAGTACTTC
CDR3: CAWSAQYEQYF
J: TRBJ2-7
V: TRBV30
size: .
D: .

DNA: TGTGCCACCAGTGAAATCCCCGACGGAGATACGCAGTATTTT
CDR3: CATSEIPDGDTQYF
J: TRBJ2-3
V: TRBV24-1
size: many
D: .

DNA: TGTGCCAGCACCTCCTTTCAGACCTTAGGGACAGATACGCAGTATTTT
CDR3: CASTSFQTLGTDTQYF
J: TRBJ2-3
V: TRBV28
size: .
D: .

DNA: TGTGCCAGCAACCCGGGCAGGGGATCCCAGCAGTACAATGAGCAGTTCTTC
CDR3: CASNPGRGSQQYNEQFF
J: TRBJ2-1
V: TRBV7-9
size: many
D: .

DNA: TGCAGTGCTAGTAAAACCGCTCGGGGGAATGAGCAGTTCTTC
CDR3: CSASKTARGNEQFF
J: TRBJ2-1
V: TRBV20-1
size: many
D: .

DNA: TGTGCCAGCAGCATCACCACTGAAGCTTTCTTT
CDR3: CASSITTEAFF
J: TRBJ1-1
V: TRBV7-9
size: many
D: .

DNA: TGCAGTGCTAAGACTAGTTATGAGCAGTTCTTC
CDR3: CSAKTSYEQFF
J: TRBJ2-1
V: TRBV20-1
size: few
D: .

DNA: TGTGCCAGCAGCTACGGAACGTTACGGAGTGAGCAGTTCTTC
CDR3: CASSYGTLRSEQFF
J: TRBJ2-1
V: TRBV5-6
size: many
D: .

DNA: TGCAGCGTTGTTGCGGGGACCACAGATACGCAGTATTTT
CDR3: CSVVAGTTDTQYF
J: TRBJ2-3
V: TRBV29-1
size: many
D: .

DNA: TGTGCCAGCAGCGGACTAGCGGGGGGCTACGAGCAGTACTTC
CDR3: CASSGLAGGYEQYF
J: TRBJ2-7
V: TRBV27
size: .
D: TRBD2

DNA: TGTGCCAGCAGTCCCCTTGGGGACACTGAAGCTTTCTTT
CDR3: CASSPLGDTEAFF
J: TRBJ1-1
V: TRBV18
size: many
D: .

DNA: TGTGCCAGCTCACCACCGGCGGGAGATACGCAGTATTTT
CDR3: CASSPPAGDTQYF
J: TRBJ2-3
V: TRBV18
size: few
D: .

DNA: TGTGCCAGCAGTGAAGACAGGCCTAATCAGCCCCAGCATTTT
CDR3: CASSEDRPNQPQHF
J: TRBJ1-5
V: TRBV2
size: .
D: .

DNA: TGTGCCAGCAGCGCCCGACCGACAGGGGTGGACAATCAGCCCCAGCATTTT
CDR3: CASSARPTGVDNQPQHF
J: TRBJ1-5
V: TRBV7-8
size: .
D: TRBD1

DNA: TGCAGCGTTAGCGGGAGGGCATTCCGTGAGCAGTTCTTC
CDR3: CSVSGRAFREQFF
J: TRBJ2-1
V: TRBV29-1
size: many
D: TRBD2